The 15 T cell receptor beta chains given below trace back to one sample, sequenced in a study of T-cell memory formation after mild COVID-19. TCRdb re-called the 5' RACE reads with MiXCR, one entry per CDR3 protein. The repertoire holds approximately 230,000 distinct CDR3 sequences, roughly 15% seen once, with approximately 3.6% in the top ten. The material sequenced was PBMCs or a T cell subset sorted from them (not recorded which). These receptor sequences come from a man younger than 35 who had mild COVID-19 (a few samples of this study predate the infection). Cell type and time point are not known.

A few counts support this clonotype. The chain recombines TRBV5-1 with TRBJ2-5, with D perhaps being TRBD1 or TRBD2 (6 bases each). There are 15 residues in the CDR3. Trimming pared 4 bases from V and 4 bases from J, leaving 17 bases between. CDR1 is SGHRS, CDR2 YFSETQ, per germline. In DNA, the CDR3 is TGCGCCAGCAGCCCGGGGGCCACAGGGCCAGAGACCCAGTACTTC. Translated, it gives CASSPGATGPETQYF.

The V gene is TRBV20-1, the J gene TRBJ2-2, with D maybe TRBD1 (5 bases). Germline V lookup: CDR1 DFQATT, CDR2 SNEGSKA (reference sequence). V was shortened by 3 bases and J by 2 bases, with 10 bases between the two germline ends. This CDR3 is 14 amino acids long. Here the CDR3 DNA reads TGCAGTGCTAGGGGGCTTACAAACACCGGGGAGCTGTTTTTT. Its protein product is CSARGLTNTGELFF.

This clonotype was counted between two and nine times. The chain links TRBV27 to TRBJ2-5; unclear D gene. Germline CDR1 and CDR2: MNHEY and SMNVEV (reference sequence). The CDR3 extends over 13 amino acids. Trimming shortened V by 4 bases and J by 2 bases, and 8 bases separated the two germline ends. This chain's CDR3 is CASSSRLQETQYF. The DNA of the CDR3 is TGTGCCAGCAGTTCCCGCCTGCAAGAGACCCAGTACTTC.

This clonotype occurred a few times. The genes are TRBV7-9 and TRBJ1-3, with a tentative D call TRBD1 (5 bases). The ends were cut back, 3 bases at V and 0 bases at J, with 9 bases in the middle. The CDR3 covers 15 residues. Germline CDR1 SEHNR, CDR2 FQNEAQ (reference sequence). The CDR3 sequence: CASSLSGTSGNTIYF. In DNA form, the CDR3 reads TGTGCCAGCAGCTTGTCGGGGACCTCTGGAAACACCATATATTTT.

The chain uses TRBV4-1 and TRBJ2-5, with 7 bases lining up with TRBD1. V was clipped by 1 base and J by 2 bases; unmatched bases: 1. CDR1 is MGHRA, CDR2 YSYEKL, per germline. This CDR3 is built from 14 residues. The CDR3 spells CASSQGRGQETQYF. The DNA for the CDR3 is TGCGCCAGCAGCCAAGGCAGGGGGCAAGAGACCCAGTACTTC.

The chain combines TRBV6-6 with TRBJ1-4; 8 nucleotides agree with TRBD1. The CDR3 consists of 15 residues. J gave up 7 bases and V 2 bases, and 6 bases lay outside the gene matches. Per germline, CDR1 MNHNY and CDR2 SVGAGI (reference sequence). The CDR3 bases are TGTGCCAGCAGTTACGGTCAGGGGGCGGGTGAAAAACTGTTTTTT. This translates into CASSYGQGAGEKLFF.

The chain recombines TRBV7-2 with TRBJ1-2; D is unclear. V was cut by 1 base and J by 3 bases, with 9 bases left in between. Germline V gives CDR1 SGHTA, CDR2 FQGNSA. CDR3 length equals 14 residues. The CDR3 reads CASSLDWADYGYTF. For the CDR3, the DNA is TGTGCCAGCAGCTTAGACTGGGCAGACTATGGCTACACCTTC.

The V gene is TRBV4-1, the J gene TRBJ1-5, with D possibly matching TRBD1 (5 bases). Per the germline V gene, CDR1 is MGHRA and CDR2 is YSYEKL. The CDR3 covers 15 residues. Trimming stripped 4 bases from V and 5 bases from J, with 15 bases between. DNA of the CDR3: TGCGCCAGCAGCCTTGTAGGGACGCGGGATCAGCCCCAGCATTTT. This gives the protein CASSLVGTRDQPQHF.

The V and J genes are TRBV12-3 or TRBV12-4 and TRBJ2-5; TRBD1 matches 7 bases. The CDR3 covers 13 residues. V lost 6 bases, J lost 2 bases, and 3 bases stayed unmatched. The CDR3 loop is CASSQTGQETQYF. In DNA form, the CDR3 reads TGTGCCAGCAGCCAGACAGGGCAAGAGACCCAGTACTTC.

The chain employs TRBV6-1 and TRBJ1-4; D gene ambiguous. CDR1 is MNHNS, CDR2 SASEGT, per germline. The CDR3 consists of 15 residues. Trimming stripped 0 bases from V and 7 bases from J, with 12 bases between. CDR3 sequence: CASSEASRPGEKLFF. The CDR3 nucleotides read TGTGCCAGCAGTGAAGCGAGTAGGCCAGGTGAAAAACTGTTTTTT.

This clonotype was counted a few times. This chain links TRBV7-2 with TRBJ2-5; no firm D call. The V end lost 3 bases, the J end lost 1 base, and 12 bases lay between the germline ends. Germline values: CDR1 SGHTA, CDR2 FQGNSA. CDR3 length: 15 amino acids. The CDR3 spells CASSFQRGTQETQYF. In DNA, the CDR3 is TGTGCCAGCAGCTTCCAACGAGGCACCCAAGAGACCCAGTACTTC.

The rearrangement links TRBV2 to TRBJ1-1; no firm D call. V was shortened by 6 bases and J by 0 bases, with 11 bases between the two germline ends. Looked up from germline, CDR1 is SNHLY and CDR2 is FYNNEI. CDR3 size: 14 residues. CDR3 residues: CASSETGLNTEAFF. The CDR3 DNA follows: TGTGCCAGCAGCGAGACCGGACTGAACACTGAAGCTTTCTTT.

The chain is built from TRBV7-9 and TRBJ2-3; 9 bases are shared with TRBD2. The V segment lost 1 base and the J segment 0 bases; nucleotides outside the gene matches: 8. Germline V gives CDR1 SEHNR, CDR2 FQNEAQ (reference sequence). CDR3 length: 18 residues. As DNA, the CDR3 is TGTGCCAGCAGCTTAGGTGCTAGCGGGGACTTTAGCACAGATACGCAGTATTTT. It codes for CASSLGASGDFSTDTQYF.

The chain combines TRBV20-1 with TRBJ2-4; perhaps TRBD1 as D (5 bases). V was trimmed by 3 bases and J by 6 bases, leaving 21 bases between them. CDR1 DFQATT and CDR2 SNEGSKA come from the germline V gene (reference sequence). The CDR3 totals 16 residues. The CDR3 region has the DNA TGCAGTGCTAGCCCAACCCAGCAGGGTTGGGTAAACATTCAGTACTTC. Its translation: CSASPTQQGWVNIQYF.

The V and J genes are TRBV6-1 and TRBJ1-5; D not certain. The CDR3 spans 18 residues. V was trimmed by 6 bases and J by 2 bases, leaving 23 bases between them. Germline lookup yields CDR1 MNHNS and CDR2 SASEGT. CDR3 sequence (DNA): TGTGCCAGCAGCCAGGAAAGTTCTCCCTACCTAGGCAATCAGCCCCAGCATTTT. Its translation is CASSQESSPYLGNQPQHF.